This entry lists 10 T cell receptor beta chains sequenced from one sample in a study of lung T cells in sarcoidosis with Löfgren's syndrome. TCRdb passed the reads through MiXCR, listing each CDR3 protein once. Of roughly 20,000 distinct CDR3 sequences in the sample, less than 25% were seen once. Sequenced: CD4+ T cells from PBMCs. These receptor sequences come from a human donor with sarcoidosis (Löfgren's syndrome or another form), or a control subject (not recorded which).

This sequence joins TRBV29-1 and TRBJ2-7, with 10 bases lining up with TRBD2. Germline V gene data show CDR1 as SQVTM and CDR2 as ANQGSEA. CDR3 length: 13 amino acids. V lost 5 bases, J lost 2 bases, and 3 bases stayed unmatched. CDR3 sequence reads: CSVITSGAYEQYF. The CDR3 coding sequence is TGCAGCGTTATCACTAGCGGGGCCTACGAGCAGTACTTC.

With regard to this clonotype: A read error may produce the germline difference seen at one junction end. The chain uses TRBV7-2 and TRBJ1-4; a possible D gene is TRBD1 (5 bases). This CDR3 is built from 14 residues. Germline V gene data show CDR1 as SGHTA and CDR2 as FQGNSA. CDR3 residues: CACGLQGSNEKLFF. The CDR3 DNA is TGTGCCTGCGGACTCCAGGGAAGTAATGAAAAGCTGTTTTTT.

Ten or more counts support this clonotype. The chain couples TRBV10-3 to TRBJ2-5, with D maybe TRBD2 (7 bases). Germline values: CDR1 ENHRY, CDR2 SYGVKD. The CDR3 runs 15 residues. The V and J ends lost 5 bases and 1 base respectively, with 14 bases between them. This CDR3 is CAISKGGEFQETQYF. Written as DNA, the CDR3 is TGTGCCATCAGTAAAGGGGGGGAGTTCCAAGAGACCCAGTACTTC.

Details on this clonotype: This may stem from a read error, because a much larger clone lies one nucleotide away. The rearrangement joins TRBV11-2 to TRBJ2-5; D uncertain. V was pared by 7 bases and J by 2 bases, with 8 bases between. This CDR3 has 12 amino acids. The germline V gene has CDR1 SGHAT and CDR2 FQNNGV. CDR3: CASNLGQETQYF. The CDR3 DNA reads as TGTGCCAGCAACTTGGGGCAAGAGACCCAGTACTTC.

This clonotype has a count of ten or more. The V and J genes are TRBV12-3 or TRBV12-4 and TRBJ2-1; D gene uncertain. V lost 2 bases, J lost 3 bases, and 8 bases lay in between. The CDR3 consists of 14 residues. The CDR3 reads CASSLSSYYNEQFF. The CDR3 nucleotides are TGTGCCAGCAGTTTAAGTTCGTACTACAATGAGCAGTTCTTC.

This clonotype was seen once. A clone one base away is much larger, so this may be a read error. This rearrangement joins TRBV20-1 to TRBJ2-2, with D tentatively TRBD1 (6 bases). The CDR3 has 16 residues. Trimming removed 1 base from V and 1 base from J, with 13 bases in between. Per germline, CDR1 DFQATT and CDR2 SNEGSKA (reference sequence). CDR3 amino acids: CSARVPVTGNTGELFF. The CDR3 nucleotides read TGCAGTGCTAGAGTACCAGTGACAGGGAACACCGGGGAGCTGTTTTTT.

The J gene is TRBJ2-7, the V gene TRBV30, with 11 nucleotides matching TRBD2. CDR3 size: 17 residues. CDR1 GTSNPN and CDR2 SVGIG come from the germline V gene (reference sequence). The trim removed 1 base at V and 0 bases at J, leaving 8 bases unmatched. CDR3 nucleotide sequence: TGTGCCTGGAGTGAGCCTAGCGGGAGGCCAGACTCCTACGAGCAGTACTTC. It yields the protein CAWSEPSGRPDSYEQYF.

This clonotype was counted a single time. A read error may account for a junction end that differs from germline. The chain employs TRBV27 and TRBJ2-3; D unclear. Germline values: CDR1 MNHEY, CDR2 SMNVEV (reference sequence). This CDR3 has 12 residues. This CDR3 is CASSPHADTQYF. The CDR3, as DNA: TGTGCCAGCAGTCCCCACGCAGATACACAGTATTTT.

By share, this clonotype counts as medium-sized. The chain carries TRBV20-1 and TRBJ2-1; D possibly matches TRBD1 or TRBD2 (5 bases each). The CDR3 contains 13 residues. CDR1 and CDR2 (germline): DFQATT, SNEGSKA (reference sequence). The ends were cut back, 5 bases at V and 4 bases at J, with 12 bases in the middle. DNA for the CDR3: TGCAGTGCTCCGGGACCAACATACAATGAGCAGTTCTTC. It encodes CSAPGPTYNEQFF.

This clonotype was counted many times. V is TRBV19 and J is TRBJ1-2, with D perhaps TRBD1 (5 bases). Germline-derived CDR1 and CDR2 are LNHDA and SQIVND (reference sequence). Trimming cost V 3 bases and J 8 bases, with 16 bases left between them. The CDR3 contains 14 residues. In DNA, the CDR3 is TGTGCCAGTAGTATCCTGGGAGAACGGGGCGGCTACACCTTC. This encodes CASSILGERGGYTF. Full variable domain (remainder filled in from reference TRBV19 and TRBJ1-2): DGGITQSPKYLFRKEGQNVTLSCEQNLNHDAMYWYRQDPGQGLRLIYYSQIVNDFQKGDIAEGYSVSREKKESFPLTVTSAQKNPTAFYLCASSILGERGGYTFGSGTRLTVV.